This TCR beta chain was recorded in a study of spatial heterogeneity in lung cancer. Broader study findings: Expanded tumor TCRs that were ubiquitous appeared in blood more at resection than follow-up.

This clonotype was seen many times. The target antigen is unknown. In TCRdb, the 5' RACE reads were re-called with MiXCR into one record per CDR3 protein. Of 60,000 to 90,000 distinct CDR3 sequences detected, 8% appear once; the ten largest clones hold about 7%. This sample's time point: sample taken at primary tumor resection. Germline values: CDR1 DFQATT, CDR2 SNEGSKA (reference sequence). Deletions cut 5 bases from V and 0 bases from J, with 9 bases between. This CDR3 spans 13 amino acids. The TCR comes from a male donor with early-stage non-small cell lung cancer. Specimen: PBMCs, collected at surgery. The J gene is TRBJ2-3, the V gene TRBV20-1; D gene ambiguous. The CDR3 is CSAPTGSTDTQYF. CDR3 DNA sequence: TGCAGTGCTCCTACTGGGAGCACAGATACGCAGTATTTT.